In this sample, the clone carrying this T cell receptor beta chain turned up many times. Germline CDR1 SGHRS, CDR2 YFSETQ. This CDR3 has 15 amino acids. Trimming removed 0 bases from V and 8 bases from J, with 15 bases in between. TCRdb processed the RT-PCR reads anew with MiXCR; each CDR3 protein has one entry. This repertoire shows around 700,000 distinct CDR3 sequences, approximately 14% found once; its top ten account for 3.6%. This TCR came from a female donor in good health, serving as a healthy control. Sequencing used memory CD4+ T cells from blood. V gene TRBV5-1 combines with J gene TRBJ2-1, with TRBD2 as a possible D gene (6 bases). The DNA of the CDR3 is TGCGCCAGCAGCTTGGATGGGGGAGGTTCAGATGAGCAGTTCTTC. It specifies CASSLDGGGSDEQFF.